This TCR beta chain is drawn from a study of blood T cell repertoires in COVID-19. Study-wide context: COVID-19 samples collected from the United States, Italy and Spain covered acute and convalescent phases. Sample material is recorded as cDNA or gDNA derived from T cells, B-cell-depleted T cells, or PBMCs.

Original handling: Reference gene primer amplification gave nucleated cell count estimates. Clones were read by immunoSEQ multiplex PCR, and TCRdb kept only the in-frame ones, dropping some. V and J calls and clone size are copied from that table; D and trimming were computed from the DNA. This table has about 270,000 clones, 82% appearing once. Per the germline V gene, CDR1 is MDHEN and CDR2 is SYDVKM. The CDR3 totals 12 residues. Trimming stripped 3 bases from V and 11 bases from J, with 13 bases between. The source material was peripheral blood. This receptor was identified in a woman aged 18-30 years with acute or convalescent COVID-19. The chain combines TRBV28 with TRBJ1-1; the D gene is possibly TRBD1 (5 bases). CDR3 sequence (DNA): TGTGCCAGCAGTTTCCGGTGGGGGAGGGCTTTCTTT. Translation: CASSFRWGRAFF.